The rows below give T cell receptor beta chains drawn from one sample of a study of blood T cell repertoires in COVID-19. Sequenced by immunoSEQ multiplex PCR; TCRdb stores in-frame clones only, minus some. The sample has approximately 53,000 clones, 82% seen once. The sample consisted of peripheral blood. These receptors were obtained from a woman aged 55 to 70 with acute or convalescent COVID-19. Both conserved end residues are part of each CDR3. The D gene is left open where the match is weak.

cdr3_aa j_call v_call d_call
CASSQGWTGGDYGYTF TRBJ1-2 TRBV4-2 TRBD1
CASSFLPYEQYF TRBJ2-7 TRBV11-2 NA
CASGAVGSGANVLTF TRBJ2-6 TRBV7-3 NA
CASSQDPGQSNQPQHF TRBJ1-5 TRBV4-1 TRBD1
CASSLNRGWGTSSTDTQYF TRBJ2-3 TRBV2 NA
CASRVRVGNTIYF TRBJ1-3 TRBV5-1 NA
CASSRRTVYGYTF TRBJ1-2 TRBV5-6 NA
CASRTTGGSPLHF TRBJ1-6 TRBV2 TRBD1
CASSQVGQGVNEQFF TRBJ2-1 TRBV4-3 TRBD1
CASSVAGVDYGYTF TRBJ1-2 TRBV9 NA
CASSLQGNQPQHF TRBJ1-5 TRBV11-2 NA
CATSGRQQETQYF TRBJ2-5 TRBV15 NA
CASSPRVHTEAFF TRBJ1-1 TRBV9 NA
CASRAPGGGATDTQYF TRBJ2-3 TRBV2 TRBD2
CASSLDGGGVYEQYF TRBJ2-7 TRBV27 NA
CASSSRYEQYF TRBJ2-7 TRBV12-3/TRBV12-4 NA
CASSQGPGGEQYF TRBJ2-7 TRBV18 NA
CASSSVVTDTEAFF TRBJ1-1 TRBV7-9 NA
CASSQAFQGGTEAFF TRBJ1-1 TRBV4-1 NA
CASRMTGPNTEAFF TRBJ1-1 TRBV5-6 NA
CASSSQRGGREQYF TRBJ2-7 TRBV11-2 TRBD2
CASSHDPPGGLYTEAFF TRBJ1-1 TRBV4-3 NA
CASSPRRGERRGEKLFF TRBJ1-4 TRBV7-9 NA
CASSDSDSANVLTF TRBJ2-6 TRBV6-6 NA
CASSFEDRGNSPLHF TRBJ1-6 TRBV5-6 TRBD1
CASSYPTGGRDEKLFF TRBJ1-4 TRBV7-9 TRBD1
CSVVGNTGELFF TRBJ2-2 TRBV29-1 NA
CASRLDTNEKLFF TRBJ1-4 TRBV28 NA
CASSLTTGNTEAFF TRBJ1-1 TRBV28 NA
CASSLARVPSSGNTIYF TRBJ1-3 TRBV7-8 NA
CASSQDVSERGYTF TRBJ1-2 TRBV14 NA
CASVGGGPGELFF TRBJ2-2 TRBV3-1/TRBV3-2 NA
CASGFGHEQFF TRBJ2-1 TRBV12-5 NA
CASGSQSSGGLAYEQYF TRBJ2-7 TRBV12-5 TRBD2
CASSQEPLPTYEQYF TRBJ2-7 TRBV5-1 NA
CASRTNSGTGIYGYTF TRBJ1-2 TRBV19 TRBD1
CASSGDRGKNYGYTF TRBJ1-2 TRBV9 TRBD1
CASSPTSDRDSSYNSPLHF TRBJ1-6 TRBV7-3 NA
CASSQDRNTEAFF TRBJ1-1 TRBV4-3 NA
CASSLALTGTGELFF TRBJ2-2 TRBV5-1 NA
CASSWEGVGYTF TRBJ1-2 TRBV18 NA